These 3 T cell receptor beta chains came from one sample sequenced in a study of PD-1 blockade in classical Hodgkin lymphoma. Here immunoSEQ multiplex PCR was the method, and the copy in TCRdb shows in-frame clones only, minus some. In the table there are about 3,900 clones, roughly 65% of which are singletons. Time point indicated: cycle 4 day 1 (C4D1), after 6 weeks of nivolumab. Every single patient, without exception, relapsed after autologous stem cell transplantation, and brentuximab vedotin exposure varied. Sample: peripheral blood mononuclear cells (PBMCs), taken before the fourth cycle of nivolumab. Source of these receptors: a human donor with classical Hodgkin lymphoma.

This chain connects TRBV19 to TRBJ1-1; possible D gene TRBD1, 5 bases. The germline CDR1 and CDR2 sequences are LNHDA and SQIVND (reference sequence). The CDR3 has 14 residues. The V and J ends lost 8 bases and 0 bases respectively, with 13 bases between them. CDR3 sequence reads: CASRQSGVNTEAFF. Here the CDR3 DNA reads TGTGCCAGTCGCCAATCGGGGGTGAACACTGAAGCTTTCTTT.

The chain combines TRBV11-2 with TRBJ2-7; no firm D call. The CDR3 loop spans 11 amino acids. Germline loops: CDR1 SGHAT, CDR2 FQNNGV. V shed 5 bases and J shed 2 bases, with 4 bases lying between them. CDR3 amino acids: CASSPAYEQYF. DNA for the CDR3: TGTGCCAGCAGCCCCGCCTACGAGCAGTACTTC.

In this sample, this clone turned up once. The DNA for the CDR3 is TGTGCCAGTAAGCCAGACGGGTACCAAGAGACCCAGTACTTC. It encodes CASKPDGYQETQYF. The chain is built from TRBV27 and TRBJ2-5; D remains unclear. The CDR3 is made up of 14 amino acids. Germline V gene lookup returns CDR1 MNHEY and CDR2 SMNVEV (reference sequence). Trimming removed 9 bases at V and 0 bases at J, with 14 bases between.